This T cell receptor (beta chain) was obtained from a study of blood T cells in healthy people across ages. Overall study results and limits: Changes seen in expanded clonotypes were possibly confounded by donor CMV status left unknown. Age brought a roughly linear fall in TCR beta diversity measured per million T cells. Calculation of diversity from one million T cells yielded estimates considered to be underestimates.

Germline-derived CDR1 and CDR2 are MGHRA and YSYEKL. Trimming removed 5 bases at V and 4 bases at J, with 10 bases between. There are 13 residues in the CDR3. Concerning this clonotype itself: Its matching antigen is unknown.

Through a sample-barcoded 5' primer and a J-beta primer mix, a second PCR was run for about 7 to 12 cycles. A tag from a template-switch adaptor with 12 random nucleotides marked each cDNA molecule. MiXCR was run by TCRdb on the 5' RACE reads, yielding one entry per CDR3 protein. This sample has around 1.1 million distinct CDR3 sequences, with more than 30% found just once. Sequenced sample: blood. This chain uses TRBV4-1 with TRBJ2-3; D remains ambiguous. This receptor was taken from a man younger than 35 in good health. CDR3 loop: CASSEDGSDTQYF. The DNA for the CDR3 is TGCGCCAGCAGCGAGGACGGGTCAGATACGCAGTATTTT.